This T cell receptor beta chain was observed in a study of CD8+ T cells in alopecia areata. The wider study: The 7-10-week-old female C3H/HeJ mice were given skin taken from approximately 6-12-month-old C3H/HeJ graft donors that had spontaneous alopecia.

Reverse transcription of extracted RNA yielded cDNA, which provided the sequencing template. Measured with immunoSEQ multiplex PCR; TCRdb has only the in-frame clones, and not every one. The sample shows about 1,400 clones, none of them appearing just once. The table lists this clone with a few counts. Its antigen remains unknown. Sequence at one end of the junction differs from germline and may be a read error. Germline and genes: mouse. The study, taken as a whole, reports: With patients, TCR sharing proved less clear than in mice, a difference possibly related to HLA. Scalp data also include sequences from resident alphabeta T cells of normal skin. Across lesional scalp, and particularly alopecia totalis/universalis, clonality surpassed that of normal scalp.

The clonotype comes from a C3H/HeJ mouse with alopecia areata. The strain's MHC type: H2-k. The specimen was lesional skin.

CDR3 in amino acids: CASSIPGGRAEQFF. Incomplete CDR3 DNA: TGTGCCAGCAGTATTCCGGGGGGGCGGGCT. The genes are TRBV17 and TRBJ2-1; 8 nucleotides align to TRBD2. From the germline J gene comes the end of the CDR3, since the read stops 4 residues before it. CDR1 is MNHDT and CDR2 is YYDKIL in the germline V gene. The CDR3 length is 14 residues.